This entry features one T cell receptor beta chain sequence. The data are from a study of siplizumab effects on memory and regulatory T cells. Profiled with immunoSEQ multiplex PCR; TCRdb holds only in-frame clones, not every one. The table shows 80,000 to 130,000 clones, with around 94% occurring only once. Per the germline V gene, CDR1 is MNHNY and CDR2 is SVGAGI (reference sequence). V shed 1 base and J 5 bases; nucleotides not matched to a gene: 4. The CDR3 covers 14 residues. The rearrangement joins TRBV6-6 to TRBJ2-7, with 8 bases identical to TRBD1. Sequences were obtained from Tregs sorted from blood. The origin of this receptor is a human donor in good health. The CDR3 DNA follows: TGTGCCAGCAGTTACTTACAGGGGGGCCACGAGCAGTACTTC. It specifies CASSYLQGGHEQYF.